Listed here is a single T cell receptor beta chain. Its antigen is still unknown. There are 13 residues in the CDR3. CDR1 and CDR2 from the germline V gene are SNHLY and FYNNEI. Trimming stripped 5 bases from V and 5 bases from J, with 9 bases between. The time point: week 35, safety follow-up. In the vaccine, a single dose held 300 ug of the mutant IDH1 20-mer peptide, along with topical imiquimod. The data were obtained in a study of a mutant IDH1 vaccine in newly diagnosed glioma. Sequenced by immunoSEQ multiplex PCR; TCRdb stores in-frame clones only, minus some. The sample consists of approximately 47,000 clones, approximately 90% of them appearing once.

Sequences were derived from PBMCs, sampled from a glioma patient whose treatment included an IDH1 peptide vaccine. This chain connects TRBV2 to TRBJ1-4, with D hard to call. The clonotype was recovered from a middle-aged woman with glioma. CDR3 loop: CASSRRENEKLFF. In DNA, the CDR3 is TGTGCCAGCAGTAGACGGGAAAATGAAAAACTGTTTTTT.